Each of the 9 T cell receptor beta chains below was sequenced from the same sample in a study of T cell responses to AZD1222 COVID-19 vaccine. Profiling relied on immunoSEQ multiplex PCR, and the TCRdb table lists in-frame clones only, not all of them. This table has fewer than 140,000 clones, roughly 90% appearing once. The sequencing here drew on peripheral blood, taken on day 0 of AZD1222 vaccination. The receptors stem from an adult in good health.

This clone was observed once. The V and J genes are TRBV2 and TRBJ2-2; TRBD2 agrees at 7 bases. Germline V gives CDR1 SNHLY, CDR2 FYNNEI. The CDR3 is made up of 15 amino acids. J was trimmed by 7 bases and V by 4 bases; bases with no gene match: 9. The CDR3 here is CASSVGGRAVGELFF. The CDR3 nucleotides read TGTGCCAGCAGTGTAGGAGGGAGGGCCGTCGGGGAGCTGTTTTTT.

CDR3 loop: CASGLEGTMNTEAFF. The CDR3 bases are TGTGCTAGTGGTTTGGAAGGAACGATGAACACTGAAGCTTTCTTT. This chain connects TRBV12-5 to TRBJ1-1, with unresolved D. The CDR3 loop spans 15 amino acids. Per the germline V gene, CDR1 is LGHNT and CDR2 is FRNRAP. V dropped 1 base and J dropped 0 bases, with 9 bases sitting between them.

The V and J genes are TRBV5-8 and TRBJ2-6, with D perhaps being TRBD1 or TRBD2 (5 bases each). Germline lookup yields CDR1 SGHTS and CDR2 YDEGEE. Trimming removed 4 bases from V and 0 bases from J, with 8 bases in between. This CDR3 has 15 amino acids. CDR3 in amino acids: CASSGGNSGANVLTF. In nucleotides, the CDR3 is TGTGCCAGCAGCGGGGGAAACTCTGGGGCCAACGTCCTGACTTTC.

Only a few counts were recorded for this clone. The rearrangement joins TRBV4-1 to TRBJ2-1, with 9 bases that match TRBD2. CDR1 MGHRA and CDR2 YSYEKL come from the germline V gene. The length of the CDR3 is 14 residues. V trimming: 6 bases; J trimming: 10 bases; junction bases outside the gene matches: 10. CDR3 in DNA: TGCGCCAGCAGGGCTAGCGGGGTCTCCGGGGAGCAGTTCTTC. Translating gives CASRASGVSGEQFF.

A few counts support this clone. This chain uses TRBV6-5 with TRBJ2-5, with 7 bases matching TRBD2. Germline loops: CDR1 MNHEY, CDR2 SVGAGI. The V gene end was trimmed by 8 bases and the J gene end by 5 bases; junction bases not matched to a gene: 8. The CDR3 has 13 amino acids. CDR3 bases: TGTGCCAGCGTCCTAGCGGTTGGGGAGACCCAGTACTTC. Translating gives CASVLAVGETQYF.

The genes are TRBV6-2 or TRBV6-3 and TRBJ2-7, with 7 bases fitting TRBD2. The CDR3 is 15 residues long. V lost 2 bases to trimming and J lost 2 bases; unmatched junction nucleotides: 6. CDR1 is MNHEY, CDR2 SVGEGT, per germline. CDR3 sequence (DNA): TGTGCCAGCAGTTACACCGGTGCGGGAGCCTACGAGCAGTACTTC. It codes for CASSYTGAGAYEQYF.

This clone appeared once. The chain joins TRBV3-1 (or the pseudogene TRBV3-2) to TRBJ1-1, with unresolved D. The CDR3 covers 11 residues. Germline values: CDR1 LGHDT, CDR2 YNNKEL (reference sequence). V lost 1 base, J lost 8 bases, and 5 bases lay in between. In nucleotides, the CDR3 is TGTGCCAGCAGCCAAGGAGTCGAAGCTTTCTTT. This translates into CASSQGVEAFF.

The rearrangement links TRBV21-1 to TRBJ2-7; TRBD2 is taken as the D call from the table, unchecked against the DNA. TRBV21-1 constitutes a pseudogene. This CDR3 comprises 23 residues. CDR3 sequence: CASSKIPQCGQGLAGGRSLEQYF. In DNA, the CDR3 is TGTGCCAGCAGCAAAATCCCGCAATGCGGACAGGGGCTAGCGGGAGGAAGGTCGTTGGAGCAGTACTTC.

This clone was picked up one time. This chain connects TRBV24-1 to TRBJ1-1; D gene unclear. This CDR3 is 13 amino acids long. V was cut by 0 bases and J by 5 bases, with 6 bases left in between. Germline-derived CDR1 and CDR2 are KGHDR and SFDVKD. The CDR3 region is CATSDLGQTEAFF. For the CDR3, the DNA is TGTGCCACCAGTGATTTGGGCCAGACTGAAGCTTTCTTT.